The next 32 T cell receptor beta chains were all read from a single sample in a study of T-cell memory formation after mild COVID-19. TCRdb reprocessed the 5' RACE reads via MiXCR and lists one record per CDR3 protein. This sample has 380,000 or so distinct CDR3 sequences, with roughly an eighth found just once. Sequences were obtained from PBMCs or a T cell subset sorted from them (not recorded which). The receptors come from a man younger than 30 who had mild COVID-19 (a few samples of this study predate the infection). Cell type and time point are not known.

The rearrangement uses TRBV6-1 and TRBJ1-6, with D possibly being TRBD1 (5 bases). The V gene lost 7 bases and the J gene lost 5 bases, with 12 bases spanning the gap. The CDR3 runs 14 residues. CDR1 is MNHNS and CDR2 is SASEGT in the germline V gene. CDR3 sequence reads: CASTHRDDNSPLHF. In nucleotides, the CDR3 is TGTGCCAGCACTCACCGGGACGATAATTCACCCCTCCACTTT.

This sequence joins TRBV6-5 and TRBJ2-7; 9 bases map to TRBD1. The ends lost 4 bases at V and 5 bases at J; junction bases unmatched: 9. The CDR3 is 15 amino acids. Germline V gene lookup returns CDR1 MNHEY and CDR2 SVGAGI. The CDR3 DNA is TGTGCCAGCAGTTCCACGGGACAGGGCCGCAACGAGCAGTACTTC. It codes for CASSSTGQGRNEQYF.

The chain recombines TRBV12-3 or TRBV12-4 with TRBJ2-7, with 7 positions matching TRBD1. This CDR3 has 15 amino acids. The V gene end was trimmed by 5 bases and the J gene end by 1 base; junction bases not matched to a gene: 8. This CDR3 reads CASSTTGEQSYEQYF. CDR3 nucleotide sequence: TGTGCCAGCAGTACCACAGGGGAACAATCCTACGAGCAGTACTTC.

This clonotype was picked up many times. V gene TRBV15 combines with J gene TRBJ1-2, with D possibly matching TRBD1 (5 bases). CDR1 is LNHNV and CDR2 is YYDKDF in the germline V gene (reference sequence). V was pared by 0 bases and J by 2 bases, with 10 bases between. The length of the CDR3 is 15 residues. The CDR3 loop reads CATSRDLEGNYGYTF. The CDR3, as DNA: TGTGCCACCAGCAGAGATCTGGAGGGGAACTATGGCTACACCTTC.

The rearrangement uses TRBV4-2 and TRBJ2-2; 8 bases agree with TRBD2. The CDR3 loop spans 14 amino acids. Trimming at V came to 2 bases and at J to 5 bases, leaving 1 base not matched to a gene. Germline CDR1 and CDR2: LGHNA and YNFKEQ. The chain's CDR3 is CASSQQRGTGELFF. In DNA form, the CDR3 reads TGTGCCAGCAGCCAACAGCGGGGGACCGGGGAGCTGTTTTTT.

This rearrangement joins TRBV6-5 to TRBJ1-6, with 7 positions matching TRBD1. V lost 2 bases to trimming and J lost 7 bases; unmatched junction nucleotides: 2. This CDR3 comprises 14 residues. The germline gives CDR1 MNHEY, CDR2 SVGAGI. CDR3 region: CASSYRTGNSPLHF. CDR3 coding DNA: TGTGCCAGCAGTTACCGGACAGGCAATTCACCCCTCCACTTT.

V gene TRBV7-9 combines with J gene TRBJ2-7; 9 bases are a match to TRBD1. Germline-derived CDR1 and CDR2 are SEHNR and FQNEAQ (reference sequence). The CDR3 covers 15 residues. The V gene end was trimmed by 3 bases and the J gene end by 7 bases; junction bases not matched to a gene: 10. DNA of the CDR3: TGTGCCAGCAGCTTCGGGGACAGGGTTGCGGAGGAGCAGTACTTC. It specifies CASSFGDRVAEEQYF.

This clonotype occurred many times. The CDR3 region has the DNA TGTGCCAGCAGCTTAATCAGGGGCTATAGTACCTACAATGAGCAGTTCTTC. Amino acid sequence: CASSLIRGYSTYNEQFF. The chain is built from TRBV11-2 and TRBJ2-1; D may be TRBD1 (6 bases). This CDR3 has 17 amino acids. Between the trimmed V and J ends, which lost 2 bases and 2 bases, there was a span of 16 bases. The V gene's germline CDR1 is SGHAT and CDR2 FQNNGV.

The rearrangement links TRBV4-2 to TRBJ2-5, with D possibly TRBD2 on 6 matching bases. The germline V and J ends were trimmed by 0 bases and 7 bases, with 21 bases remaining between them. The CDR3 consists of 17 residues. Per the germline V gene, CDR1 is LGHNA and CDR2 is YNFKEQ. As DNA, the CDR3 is TGTGCCAGCAGCCAAGAGCGGGTGCGGGGCCCCTTGGGGACCCAGTACTTC. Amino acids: CASSQERVRGPLGTQYF.

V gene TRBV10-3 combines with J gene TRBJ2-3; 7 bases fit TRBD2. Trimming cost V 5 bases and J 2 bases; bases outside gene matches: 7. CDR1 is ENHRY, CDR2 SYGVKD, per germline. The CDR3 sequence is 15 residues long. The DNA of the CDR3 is TGTGCCATCAGTCCGAACGGACTAGTCACAGATACGCAGTATTTT. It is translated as CAISPNGLVTDTQYF.

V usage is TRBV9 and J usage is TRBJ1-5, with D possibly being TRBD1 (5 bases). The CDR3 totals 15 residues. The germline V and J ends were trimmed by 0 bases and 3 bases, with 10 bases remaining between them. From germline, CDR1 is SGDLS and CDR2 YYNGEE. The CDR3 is CASSVEAGTNQPQHF. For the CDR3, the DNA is TGTGCCAGCAGCGTAGAAGCTGGGACCAATCAGCCCCAGCATTTT.

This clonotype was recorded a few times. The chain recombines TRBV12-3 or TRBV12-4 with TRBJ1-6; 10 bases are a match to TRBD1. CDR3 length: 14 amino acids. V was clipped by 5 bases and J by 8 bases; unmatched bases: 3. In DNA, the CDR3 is TGTGCCAGCAGTCCGGACAGGGGGTATTCACCCCTCCACTTT. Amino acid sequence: CASSPDRGYSPLHF.

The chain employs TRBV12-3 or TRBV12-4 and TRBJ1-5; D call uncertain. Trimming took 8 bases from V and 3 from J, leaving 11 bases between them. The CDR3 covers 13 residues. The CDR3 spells CASSWQDNQPQHF. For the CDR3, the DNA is TGTGCCAGCTCATGGCAGGACAATCAGCCCCAGCATTTT.

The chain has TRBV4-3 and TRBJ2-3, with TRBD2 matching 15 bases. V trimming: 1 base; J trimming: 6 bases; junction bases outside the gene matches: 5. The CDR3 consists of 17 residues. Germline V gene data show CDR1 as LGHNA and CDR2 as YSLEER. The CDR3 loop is CASSQGRGLAGGDTQYF. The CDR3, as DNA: TGCGCCAGCAGCCAAGGGAGGGGACTAGCGGGGGGTGATACGCAGTATTTT.

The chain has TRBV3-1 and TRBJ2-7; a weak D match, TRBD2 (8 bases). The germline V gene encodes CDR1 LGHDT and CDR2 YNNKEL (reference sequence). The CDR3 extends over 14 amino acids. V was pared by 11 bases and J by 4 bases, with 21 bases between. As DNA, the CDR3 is TGTGCCGCCGCGGGAGGAGGGGGCGAGTACGAGCAGTACTTC. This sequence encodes CAAAGGGGEYEQYF.

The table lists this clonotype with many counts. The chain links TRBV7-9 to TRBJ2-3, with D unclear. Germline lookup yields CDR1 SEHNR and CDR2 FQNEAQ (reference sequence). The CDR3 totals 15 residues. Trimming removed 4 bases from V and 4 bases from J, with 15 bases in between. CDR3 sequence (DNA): TGTGCCAGCAGCTCCCGTAAGGGATGGGCAGATACGCAGTATTTT. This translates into CASSSRKGWADTQYF. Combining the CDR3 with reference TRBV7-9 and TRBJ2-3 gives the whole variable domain DTGVSQNPRHKITKRGQNVTFRCDPISEHNRLYWYRQTLGQGPEFLTYFQNEAQLEKSRLLSDRFSAERPKGSFSTLEIQRTEQGDSAMYLCASSSRKGWADTQYFGPGTRLTVL.

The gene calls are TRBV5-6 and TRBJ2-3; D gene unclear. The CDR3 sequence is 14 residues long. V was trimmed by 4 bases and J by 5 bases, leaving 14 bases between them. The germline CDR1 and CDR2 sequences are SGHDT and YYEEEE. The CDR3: CASSAENLGDTQYF. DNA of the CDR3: TGTGCCAGCAGCGCGGAGAACCTGGGAGATACGCAGTATTTT.

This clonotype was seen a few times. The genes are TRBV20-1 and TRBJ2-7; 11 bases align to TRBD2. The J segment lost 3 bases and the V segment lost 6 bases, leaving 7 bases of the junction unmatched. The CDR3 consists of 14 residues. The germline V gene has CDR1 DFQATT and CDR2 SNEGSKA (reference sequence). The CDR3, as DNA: TGCAGTGCGTCTTCCGGGACTAGCGGCTACGAGCAGTACGTC. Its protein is CSASSGTSGYEQYV.

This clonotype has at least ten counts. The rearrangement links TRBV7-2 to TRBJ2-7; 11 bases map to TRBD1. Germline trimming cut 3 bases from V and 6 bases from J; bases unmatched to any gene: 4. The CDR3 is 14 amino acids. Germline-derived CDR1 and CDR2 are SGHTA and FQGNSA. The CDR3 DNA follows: TGTGCCAGCAGCTTCACCGGGACAGGGGGCGAGCAGTACTTC. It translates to CASSFTGTGGEQYF.

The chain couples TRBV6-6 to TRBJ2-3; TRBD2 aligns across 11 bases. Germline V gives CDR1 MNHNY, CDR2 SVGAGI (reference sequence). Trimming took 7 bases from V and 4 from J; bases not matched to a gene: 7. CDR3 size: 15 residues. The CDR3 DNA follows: TGTGCCAGCAACCCTAGCGGGGGGTACTCAGATACGCAGTATTTT. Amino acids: CASNPSGGYSDTQYF.

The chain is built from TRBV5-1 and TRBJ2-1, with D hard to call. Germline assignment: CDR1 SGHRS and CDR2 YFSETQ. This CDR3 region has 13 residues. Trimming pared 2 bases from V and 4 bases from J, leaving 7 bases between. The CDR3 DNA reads TGCGCCAGCAGCTTATTACGGTACAATGAGCAGTTCTTC. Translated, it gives CASSLLRYNEQFF.

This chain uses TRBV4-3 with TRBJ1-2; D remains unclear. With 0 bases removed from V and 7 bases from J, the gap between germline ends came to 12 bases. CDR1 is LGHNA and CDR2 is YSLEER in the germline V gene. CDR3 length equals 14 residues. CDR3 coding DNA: TGCGCCAGCAGCCAAGACCGGGGAACGATTGGCTACACCTTC. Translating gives CASSQDRGTIGYTF.

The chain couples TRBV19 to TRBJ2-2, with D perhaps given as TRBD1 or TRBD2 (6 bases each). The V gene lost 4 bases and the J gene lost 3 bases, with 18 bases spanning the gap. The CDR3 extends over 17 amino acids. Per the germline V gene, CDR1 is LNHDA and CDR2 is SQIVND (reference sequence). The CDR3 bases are TGTGCCAGTAGTAGGCCGGGGGCTTGGGGAGACACCGGGGAGCTGTTTTTT. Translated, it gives CASSRPGAWGDTGELFF.

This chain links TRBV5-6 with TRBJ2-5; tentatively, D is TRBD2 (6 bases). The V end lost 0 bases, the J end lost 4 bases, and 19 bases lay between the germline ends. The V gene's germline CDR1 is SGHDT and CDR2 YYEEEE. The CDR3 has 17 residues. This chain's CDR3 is CASSLDFAGIAGETQYF. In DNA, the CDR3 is TGTGCCAGCAGCTTGGATTTTGCGGGAATCGCGGGAGAGACCCAGTACTTC.

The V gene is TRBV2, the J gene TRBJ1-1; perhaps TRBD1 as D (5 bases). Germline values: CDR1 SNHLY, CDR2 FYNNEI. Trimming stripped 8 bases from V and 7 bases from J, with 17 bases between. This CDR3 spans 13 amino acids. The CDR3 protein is CASWGGGRGEAFF. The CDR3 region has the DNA TGTGCCAGCTGGGGTGGGGGACGCGGTGAAGCTTTCTTT.

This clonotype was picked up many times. CDR3 protein: CASSLTSGEYTGELFF. The CDR3 DNA sequence: TGTGCCAGCAGCTTAACTTCAGGGGAATACACCGGGGAGCTGTTTTTT. The J gene is TRBJ2-2, the V gene TRBV7-3; D may be TRBD1 (6 bases). In germline, CDR1 is SGHTA, CDR2 FQGTGA. Deletions cut 0 bases from V and 3 bases from J, with 11 bases between. The CDR3 is made up of 16 amino acids.

CDR3 sequence reads: CASSATLTENTEAFF. In nucleotides, the CDR3 is TGTGCCAGCAGCGCAACTCTGACGGAGAACACTGAAGCTTTCTTT. The chain uses TRBV9 and TRBJ1-1; D is ambiguous. There are 15 residues in the CDR3. The ends were cut back, 3 bases at V and 1 base at J, with 13 bases in the middle. Germline values: CDR1 SGDLS, CDR2 YYNGEE.

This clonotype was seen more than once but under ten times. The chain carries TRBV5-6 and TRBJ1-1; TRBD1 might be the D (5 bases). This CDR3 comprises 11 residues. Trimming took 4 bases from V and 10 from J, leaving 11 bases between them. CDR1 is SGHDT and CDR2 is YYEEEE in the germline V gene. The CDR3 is CASSGGGAAFF. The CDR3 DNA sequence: TGTGCCAGCAGCGGGGGGGGAGCAGCTTTCTTT.

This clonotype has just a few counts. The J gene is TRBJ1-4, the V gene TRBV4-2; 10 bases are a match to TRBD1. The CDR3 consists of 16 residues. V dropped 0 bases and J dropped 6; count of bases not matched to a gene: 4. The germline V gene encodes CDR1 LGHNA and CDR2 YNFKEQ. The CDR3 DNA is TGTGCCAGCAGCCAAGATTTGGGGACAGGGGATGAAAAACTGTTTTTT. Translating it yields CASSQDLGTGDEKLFF.

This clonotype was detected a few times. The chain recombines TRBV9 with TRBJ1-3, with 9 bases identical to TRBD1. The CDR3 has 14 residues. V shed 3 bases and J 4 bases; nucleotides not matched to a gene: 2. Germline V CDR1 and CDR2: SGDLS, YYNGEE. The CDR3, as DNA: TGTGCCAGCAGCGCCGACAGGGGGGGAAACACCATATATTTT. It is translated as CASSADRGGNTIYF.

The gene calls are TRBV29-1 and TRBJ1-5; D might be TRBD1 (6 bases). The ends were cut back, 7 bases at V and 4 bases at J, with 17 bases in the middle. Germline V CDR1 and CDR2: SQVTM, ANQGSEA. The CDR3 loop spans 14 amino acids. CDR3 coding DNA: TGCAGCGCCCTATGGGGGCAGGGAAATCAGCCCCAGCATTTT. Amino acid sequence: CSALWGQGNQPQHF.

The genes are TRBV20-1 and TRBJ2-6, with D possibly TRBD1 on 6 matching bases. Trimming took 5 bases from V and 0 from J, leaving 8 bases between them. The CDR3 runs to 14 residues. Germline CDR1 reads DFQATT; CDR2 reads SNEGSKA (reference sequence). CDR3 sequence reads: CSARQDSGANVLTF. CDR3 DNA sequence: TGCAGTGCTCGACAGGACTCTGGGGCCAACGTCCTGACTTTC.